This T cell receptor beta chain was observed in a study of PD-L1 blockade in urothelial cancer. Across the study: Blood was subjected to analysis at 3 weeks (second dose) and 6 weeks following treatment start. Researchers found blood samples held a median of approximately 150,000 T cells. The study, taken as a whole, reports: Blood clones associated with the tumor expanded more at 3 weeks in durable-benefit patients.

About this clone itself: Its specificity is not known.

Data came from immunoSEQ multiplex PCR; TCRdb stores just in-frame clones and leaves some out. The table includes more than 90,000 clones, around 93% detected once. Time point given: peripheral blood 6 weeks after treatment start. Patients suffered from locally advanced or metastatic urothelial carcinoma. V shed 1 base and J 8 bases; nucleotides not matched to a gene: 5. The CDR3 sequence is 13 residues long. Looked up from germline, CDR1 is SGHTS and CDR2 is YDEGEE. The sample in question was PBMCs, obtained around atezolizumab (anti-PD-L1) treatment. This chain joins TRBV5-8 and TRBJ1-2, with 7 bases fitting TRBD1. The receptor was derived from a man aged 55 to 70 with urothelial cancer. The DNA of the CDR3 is TGTGCCAGCAGCTTGTATCAGGGGGAAGGCTACACCTTC. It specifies CASSLYQGEGYTF.